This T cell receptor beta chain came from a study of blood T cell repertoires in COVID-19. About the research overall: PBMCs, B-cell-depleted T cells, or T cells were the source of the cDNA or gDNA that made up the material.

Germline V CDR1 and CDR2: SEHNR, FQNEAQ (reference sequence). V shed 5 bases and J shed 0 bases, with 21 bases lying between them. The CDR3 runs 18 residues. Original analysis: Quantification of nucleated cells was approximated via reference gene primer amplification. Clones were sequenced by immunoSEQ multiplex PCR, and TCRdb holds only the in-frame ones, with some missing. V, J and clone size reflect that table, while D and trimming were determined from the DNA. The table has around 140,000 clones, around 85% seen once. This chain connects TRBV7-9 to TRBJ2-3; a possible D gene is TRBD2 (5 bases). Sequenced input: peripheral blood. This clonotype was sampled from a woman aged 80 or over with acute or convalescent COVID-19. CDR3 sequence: CASSPAVLLGSSTDTQYF. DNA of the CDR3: TGTGCCAGCAGCCCCGCAGTGTTGTTGGGGAGCAGCACAGATACGCAGTATTTT.